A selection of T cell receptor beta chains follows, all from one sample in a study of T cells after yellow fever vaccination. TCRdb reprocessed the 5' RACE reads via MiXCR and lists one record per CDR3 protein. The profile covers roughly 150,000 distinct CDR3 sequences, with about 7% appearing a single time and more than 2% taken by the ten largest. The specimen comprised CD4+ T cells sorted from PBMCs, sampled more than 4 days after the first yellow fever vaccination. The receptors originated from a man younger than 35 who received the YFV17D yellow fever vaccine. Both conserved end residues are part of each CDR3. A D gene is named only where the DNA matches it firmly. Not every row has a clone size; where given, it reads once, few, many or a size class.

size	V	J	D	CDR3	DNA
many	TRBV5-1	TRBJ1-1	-	CASSLVGANTEAFF	TGCGCCAGCAGCTTGGTGGGGGCGAACACTGAAGCTTTCTTT
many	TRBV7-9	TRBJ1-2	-	CASSSHRAGYTF	TGTGCCAGCAGCTCCCACAGGGCTGGCTACACCTTC
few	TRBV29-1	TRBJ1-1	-	CSVRAQNTEAFF	TGCAGCGTCCGGGCGCAGAACACTGAAGCTTTCTTT
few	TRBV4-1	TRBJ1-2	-	CASSQERGSYYGYTF	TGCGCCAGCAGCCAAGAGCGGGGCTCCTACTATGGCTACACCTTC
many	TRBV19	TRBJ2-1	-	CASSMSSSYNEQFF	TGTGCCAGTAGTATGTCTAGCTCCTACAATGAGCAGTTCTTC
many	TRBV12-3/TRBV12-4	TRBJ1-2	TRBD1	CASSLARWQGASYGYTF	TGTGCCAGCAGTTTAGCGCGGTGGCAGGGGGCAAGCTATGGCTACACCTTC
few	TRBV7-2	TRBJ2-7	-	CASSLFQGLAYEQYF	TGTGCCAGCAGCTTATTTCAAGGGCTGGCCTACGAGCAGTACTTC
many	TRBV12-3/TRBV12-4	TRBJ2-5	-	CASSFTGQETQYF	TGTGCCAGCAGTTTCACAGGCCAAGAGACCCAGTACTTC
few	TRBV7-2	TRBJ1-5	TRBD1	CASSMTGSQPQHF	TGTGCCAGCAGCATGACAGGGAGTCAGCCCCAGCATTTT
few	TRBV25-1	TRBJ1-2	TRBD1	CASRGTGNYGYTF	TGTGCCAGCAGGGGGACAGGGAACTATGGCTACACCTTC
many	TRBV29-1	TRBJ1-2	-	CSVEPGSFLGYTF	TGCAGCGTTGAGCCGGGGAGCTTCCTTGGCTACACCTTC
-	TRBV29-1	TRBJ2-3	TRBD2	CSVQRGAHPSTDTQYF	TGCAGCGTTCAGCGGGGGGCCCACCCTAGCACAGATACGCAGTATTTT
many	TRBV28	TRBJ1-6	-	CASSSGPNNSPLHF	TGTGCCAGCAGTTCGGGACCGAATAATTCACCCCTCCACTTT
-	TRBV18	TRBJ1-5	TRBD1	CASSSQGNRVDQPQHF	TGTGCCAGCTCATCACAGGGGAATCGGGTGGATCAGCCCCAGCATTTT
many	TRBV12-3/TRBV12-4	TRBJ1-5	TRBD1	CASSGTGLQPQHF	TGTGCCAGCAGCGGGACAGGGCTTCAGCCCCAGCATTTT
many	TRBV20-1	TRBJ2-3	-	CSASLTGIADTQYF	TGCAGTGCTAGCTTGACTGGAATCGCAGATACGCAGTATTTT
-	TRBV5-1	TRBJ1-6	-	CASSFGTENNSPLHF	TGCGCCAGCAGCTTTGGCACAGAGAATAATTCACCCCTCCACTTT
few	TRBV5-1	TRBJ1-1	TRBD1	CASSPGDRNTEAFF	TGCGCCAGCAGTCCCGGGGACAGGAACACTGAAGCTTTCTTT
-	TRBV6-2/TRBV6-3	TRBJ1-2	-	CASNLQGWMGGYTF	TGTGCCAGCAACTTACAGGGATGGATGGGCGGCTACACCTTC
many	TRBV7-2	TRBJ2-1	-	CASMGTFYNEQFF	TGTGCCAGCATGGGCACCTTCTACAATGAGCAGTTCTTC
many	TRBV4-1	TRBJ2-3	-	CASSQVNLVPARTDTQYF	TGCGCCAGCAGCCAAGTAAATCTAGTCCCGGCCCGCACAGATACGCAGTATTTT
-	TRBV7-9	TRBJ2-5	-	CASSQHGEETQYF	TGTGCCAGCAGCCAGCATGGGGAGGAGACCCAGTACTTC
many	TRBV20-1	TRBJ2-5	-	CTPSGPSAETQYF	TGCACCCCCAGTGGACCTAGTGCCGAGACCCAGTACTTC
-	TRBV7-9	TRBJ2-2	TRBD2	CASSLTLAGTNTGELFF	TGTGCCAGCAGCTTAACTCTAGCGGGAACGAACACCGGGGAGCTGTTTTTT
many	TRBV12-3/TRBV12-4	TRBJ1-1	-	CASSFTGINTEAFF	TGTGCCAGCAGTTTCACAGGGATAAACACTGAAGCTTTCTTT
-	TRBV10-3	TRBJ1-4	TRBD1	CAISAGQGVATNEKLFF	TGTGCCATCAGCGCGGGACAGGGGGTTGCAACTAATGAAAAACTGTTTTTT
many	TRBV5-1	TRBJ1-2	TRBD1	CASSEGQAYGYTF	TGCGCCAGCAGCGAAGGACAGGCCTATGGCTACACCTTC
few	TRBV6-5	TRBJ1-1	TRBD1	CASSSRDRVATEAFF	TGTGCCAGCAGTTCCCGGGACAGGGTTGCGACTGAAGCTTTCTTT
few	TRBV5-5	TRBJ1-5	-	CASSTGVGAGALGQPQHF	TGTGCCAGCAGCACTGGGGTAGGAGCAGGGGCTTTGGGTCAGCCCCAGCATTTT
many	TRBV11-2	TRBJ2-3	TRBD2	CASSFRLSPGLAESTDTQYF	TGTGCCAGCAGCTTCCGCCTTTCACCGGGACTAGCGGAGAGCACAGATACGCAGTATTTT
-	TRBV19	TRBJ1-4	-	CASSTVQASYNEKLFF	TGTGCCAGTAGTACGGTACAGGCATCGTATAATGAAAAACTGTTTTTT
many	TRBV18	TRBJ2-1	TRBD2	CASSRRTSGGADEQFF	TGTGCCAGCTCACGAAGGACTAGCGGGGGGGCTGATGAGCAGTTCTTC